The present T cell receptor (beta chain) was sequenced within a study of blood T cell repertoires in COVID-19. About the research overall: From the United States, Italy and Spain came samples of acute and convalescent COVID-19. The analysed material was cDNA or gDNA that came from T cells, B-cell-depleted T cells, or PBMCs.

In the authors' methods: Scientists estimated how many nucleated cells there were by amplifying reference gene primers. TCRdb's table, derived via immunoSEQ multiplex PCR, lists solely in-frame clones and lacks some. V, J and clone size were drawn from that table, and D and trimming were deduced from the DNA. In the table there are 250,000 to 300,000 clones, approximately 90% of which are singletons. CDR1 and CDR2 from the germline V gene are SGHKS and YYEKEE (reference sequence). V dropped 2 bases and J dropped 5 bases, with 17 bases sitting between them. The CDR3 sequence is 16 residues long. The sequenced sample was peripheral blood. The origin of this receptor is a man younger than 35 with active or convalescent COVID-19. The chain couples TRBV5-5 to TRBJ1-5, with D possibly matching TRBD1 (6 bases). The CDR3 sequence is CASSLVQGIYDQPQHF. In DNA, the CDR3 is TGTGCCAGCAGCTTAGTCCAGGGGATATATGATCAGCCCCAGCATTTT.